This TCR beta chain was profiled in a study of OX40 agonist ivuxolimab in advanced cancers. Study-level background: An agonistic anti-OX40 (CD134) antibody, ivuxolimab, was used to treat the patients. Hepatocellular carcinoma, melanoma, renal cell or head and neck cancer affected the dose-escalation patients.

The CDR3 is 16 residues long. The germline V and J ends were trimmed by 3 bases and 1 base, with 15 bases remaining between them. Germline CDR1 GTSNPN, CDR2 SVGIG (reference sequence). Profiled with immunoSEQ multiplex PCR; TCRdb holds only in-frame clones, not every one. The data hold 80,000 to 95,000 clones, with around nine tenths observed a single time. This chain connects TRBV30 to TRBJ2-2, with a possible D match to TRBD1 (5 bases). The source was CD4+ or CD8+ T cells sorted from blood, collected in a trial of the OX40 agonist ivuxolimab. The origin of this receptor is an adult with an advanced solid tumor such as melanoma, head and neck, liver or kidney cancer. The CDR3: CAWSSARGQNTGELFF. CDR3 DNA sequence: TGTGCCTGGAGCTCGGCCAGAGGACAGAACACCGGGGAGCTGTTTTTT.